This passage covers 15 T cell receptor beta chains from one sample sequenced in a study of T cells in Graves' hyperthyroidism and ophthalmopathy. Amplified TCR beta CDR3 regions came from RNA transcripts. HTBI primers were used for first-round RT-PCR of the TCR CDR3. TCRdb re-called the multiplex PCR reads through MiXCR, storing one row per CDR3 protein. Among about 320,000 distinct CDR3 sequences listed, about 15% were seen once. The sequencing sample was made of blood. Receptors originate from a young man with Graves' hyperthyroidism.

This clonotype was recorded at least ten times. The CDR3 nucleotides read TGTGCCATCAGTGAGTCGGGGACAGGGACCGCTAACTATGGCTACACCTTC. Residues: CAISESGTGTANYGYTF. The chain links TRBV10-3 to TRBJ1-2; 9 bases match TRBD1. Losses at the gene ends were 0 bases for V and 0 bases for J; bases not matched to a gene: 5. Germline CDR1 ENHRY, CDR2 SYGVKD. There are 17 residues in the CDR3.

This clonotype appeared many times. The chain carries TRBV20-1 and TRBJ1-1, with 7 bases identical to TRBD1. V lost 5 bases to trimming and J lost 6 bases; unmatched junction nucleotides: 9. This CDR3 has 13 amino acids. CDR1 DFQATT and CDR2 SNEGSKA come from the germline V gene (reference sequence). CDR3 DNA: TGCAGTGCTGGCCCCTCCCAGGGGGCTGAAGCTTTCTTT. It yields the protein CSAGPSQGAEAFF.

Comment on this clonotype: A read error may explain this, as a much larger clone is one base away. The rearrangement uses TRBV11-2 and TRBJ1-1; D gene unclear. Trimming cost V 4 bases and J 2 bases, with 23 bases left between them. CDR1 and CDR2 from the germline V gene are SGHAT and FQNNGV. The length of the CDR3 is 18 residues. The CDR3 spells CASSSFSPTWKVNTEAFF. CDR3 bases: TGTGCCAGCAGCTCGTTCTCCCCTACATGGAAGGTCAACACTGAAGCTTTCTTT.

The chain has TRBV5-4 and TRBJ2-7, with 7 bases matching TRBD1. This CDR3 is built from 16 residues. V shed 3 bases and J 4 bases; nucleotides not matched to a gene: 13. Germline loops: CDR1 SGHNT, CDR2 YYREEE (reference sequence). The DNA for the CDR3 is TGTGCCAGCAGCTCGGGGCCCGGGACAGACTCTTACGAGCAGTACTTC. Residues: CASSSGPGTDSYEQYF.

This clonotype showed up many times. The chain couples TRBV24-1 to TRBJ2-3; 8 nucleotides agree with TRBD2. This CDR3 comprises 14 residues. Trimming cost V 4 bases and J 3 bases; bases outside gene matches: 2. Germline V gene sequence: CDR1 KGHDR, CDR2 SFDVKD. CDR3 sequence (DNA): TGTGCCACCAGTGAGGCTAGCGGGACAGATACGCAGTATTTT. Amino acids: CATSEASGTDTQYF.

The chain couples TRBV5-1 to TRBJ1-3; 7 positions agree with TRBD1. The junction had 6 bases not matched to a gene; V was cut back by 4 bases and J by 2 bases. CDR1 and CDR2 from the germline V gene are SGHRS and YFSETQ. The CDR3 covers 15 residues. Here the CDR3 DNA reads TGCGCCAGCAGCGGGAGACAGGGCGCTGGAAACACCATATATTTT. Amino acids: CASSGRQGAGNTIYF.

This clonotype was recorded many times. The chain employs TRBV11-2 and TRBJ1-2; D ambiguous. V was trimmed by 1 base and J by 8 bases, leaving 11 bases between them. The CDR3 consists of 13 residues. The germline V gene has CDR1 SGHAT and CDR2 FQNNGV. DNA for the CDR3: TGTGCCAGCAGCTTAGTCCGAACCTCCGGCTACACCTTC. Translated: CASSLVRTSGYTF.

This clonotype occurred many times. The CDR3 DNA sequence: TGCGCCGGGCAGGGCCCCTACGAGCAGTACTTC. It is translated as CAGQGPYEQYF. V usage is TRBV20-1 and J usage is TRBJ2-7, with D maybe TRBD1 (5 bases). CDR1 is DFQATT and CDR2 is SNEGSKA in the germline V gene (reference sequence). The length of the CDR3 is 11 residues.

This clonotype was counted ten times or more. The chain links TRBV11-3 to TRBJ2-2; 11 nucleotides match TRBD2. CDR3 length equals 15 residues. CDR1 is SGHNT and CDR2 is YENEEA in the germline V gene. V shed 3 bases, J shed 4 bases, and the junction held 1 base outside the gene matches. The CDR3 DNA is TGTGCCAGCAGCTTGGGGACTAGCGGCACCGGGGAGCTGTTTTTT. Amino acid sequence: CASSLGTSGTGELFF.

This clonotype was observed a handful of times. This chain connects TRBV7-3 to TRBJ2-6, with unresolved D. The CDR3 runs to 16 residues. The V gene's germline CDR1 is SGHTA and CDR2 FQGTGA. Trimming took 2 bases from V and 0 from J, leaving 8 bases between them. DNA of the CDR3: TGTGCCAGCAGCTTAGGTGTGAACTCTGGGGCCAACGTCCTGACTTTC. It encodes CASSLGVNSGANVLTF.

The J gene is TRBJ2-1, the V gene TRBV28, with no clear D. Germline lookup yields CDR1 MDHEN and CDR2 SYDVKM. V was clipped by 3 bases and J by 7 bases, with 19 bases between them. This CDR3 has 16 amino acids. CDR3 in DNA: TGTGCCAGCAGTTTCCCCCGCGGCACTATCGGGAATGAGCAGTTCTTC. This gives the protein CASSFPRGTIGNEQFF.

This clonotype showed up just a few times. CDR3 amino acids: CASSQVGEEQYF. As DNA, the CDR3 is TGCGCCAGCAGCCAAGTGGGGGAGGAGCAGTACTTC. The chain uses TRBV4-1 and TRBJ2-7; D tentatively fits TRBD1 or TRBD2 (5 bases each). V lost 1 base to trimming and J lost 7 bases, with 8 bases between them. The CDR3 covers 12 residues. Germline V gives CDR1 MGHRA, CDR2 YSYEKL.

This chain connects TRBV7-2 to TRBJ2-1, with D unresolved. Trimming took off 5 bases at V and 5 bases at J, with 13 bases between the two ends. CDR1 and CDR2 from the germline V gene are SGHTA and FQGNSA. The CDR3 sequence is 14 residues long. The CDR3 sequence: CASSPDSTNNEQFF. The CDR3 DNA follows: TGTGCCAGCAGCCCTGACTCGACCAACAATGAGCAGTTCTTC. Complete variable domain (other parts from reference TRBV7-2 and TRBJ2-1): GAGVSQSPSNKVTEKGKDVELRCDPISGHTALYWYRQSLGQGLEFLIYFQGNSAPDKSGLPSDRFSAERTGGSVSTLTIQRTQQEDSAVYLCASSPDSTNNEQFFGPGTRLTVL.

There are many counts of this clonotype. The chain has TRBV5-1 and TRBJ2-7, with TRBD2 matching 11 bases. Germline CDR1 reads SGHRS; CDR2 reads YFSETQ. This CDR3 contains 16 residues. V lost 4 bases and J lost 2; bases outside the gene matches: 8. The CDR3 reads CASSGLVAGGPYEQYF. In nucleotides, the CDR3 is TGCGCCAGCAGCGGCCTTGTAGCGGGAGGGCCCTACGAGCAGTACTTC.

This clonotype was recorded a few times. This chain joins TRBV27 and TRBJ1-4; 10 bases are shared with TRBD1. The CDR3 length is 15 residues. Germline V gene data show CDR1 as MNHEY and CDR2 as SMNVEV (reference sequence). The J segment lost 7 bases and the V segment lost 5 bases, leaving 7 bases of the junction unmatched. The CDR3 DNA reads TGTGCCAGCAGTCCCCGGACAGGGGGAAGTGAAAAACTGTTTTTT. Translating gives CASSPRTGGSEKLFF.